The 10 T cell receptor beta chains reported below all come from one sample, sequenced in a study of T cell responses to AZD1222 COVID-19 vaccine. The data were produced by immunoSEQ multiplex PCR, yet TCRdb's version contains in-frame clones alone and is incomplete. This table has about 140,000 clones, around nine tenths appearing once. The specimen comprised peripheral blood, sampled on day 0 of AZD1222 vaccination. The receptors originated from an adult in good health.

The rearrangement links TRBV19 to TRBJ1-1, with D perhaps matching TRBD1 (6 bases). The CDR3 is 13 amino acids. Trimming stripped 6 bases from V and 4 bases from J, with 12 bases between. Germline lookup yields CDR1 LNHDA and CDR2 SQIVND (reference sequence). The CDR3 loop is CASRIQGLTEAFF. DNA of the CDR3: TGTGCCAGTAGAATACAGGGTCTCACTGAAGCTTTCTTT.

The V and J genes are TRBV3-1 (or the pseudogene TRBV3-2) and TRBJ1-4, with D hard to call. The germline V gene encodes CDR1 LGHDT and CDR2 YNNKEL (reference sequence). This CDR3 contains 14 residues. Trimming pared 3 bases from V and 0 bases from J, leaving 5 bases between. The CDR3 DNA sequence: TGTGCCAGCAGCCAGACTCCAACTAATGAAAAACTGTTTTTT. Its protein is CASSQTPTNEKLFF.

The rearrangement links TRBV18 to TRBJ2-3; D perhaps matches TRBD1 (5 bases). The CDR3 runs to 14 residues. Trimming took off 0 bases at V and 9 bases at J, with 13 bases between the two ends. The germline V gene encodes CDR1 KGHSH and CDR2 LQKENI. The CDR3 DNA sequence: TGTGCCAGCTCACCACCAGCTGGCCGACAGACGCAGTATTTT. Amino acid sequence: CASSPPAGRQTQYF.

The chain links TRBV11-2 to TRBJ1-1, with a possible D match to TRBD1 (5 bases). V was clipped by 5 bases and J by 7 bases, with 14 bases between them. This CDR3 region has 13 residues. Germline V lookup: CDR1 SGHAT, CDR2 FQNNGV. This chain's CDR3 is CASSPKLQGEAFF. CDR3 DNA: TGTGCCAGCAGCCCGAAACTCCAGGGTGAAGCTTTCTTT. Using reference TRBV11-2 and TRBJ1-1 for the parts outside the CDR3, the full variable domain is EAGVAQSPRYKIIEKRQSVAFWCNPISGHATLYWYQQILGQGPKLLIQFQNNGVVDDSQLPKDRFSAERLKGVDSTLKIQPAKLEDSAVYLCASSPKLQGEAFFGQGTRLTVV.

This chain links TRBV2 with TRBJ2-5; 8 nucleotides align to TRBD1. This CDR3 spans 18 amino acids. With V trimmed by 6 bases and J by 7 bases, 22 bases remained unmatched. Germline V gene lookup returns CDR1 SNHLY and CDR2 FYNNEI. The CDR3: CASSETLGQDRRWRTQYF. The DNA of the CDR3 is TGTGCCAGCAGCGAGACTTTGGGACAGGACAGAAGGTGGAGGACCCAGTACTTC.

The chain carries TRBV4-2 and TRBJ1-6; D may be TRBD1 (6 bases). The CDR3 totals 17 residues. V was trimmed by 3 bases and J by 13 bases, leaving 25 bases between them. Germline-derived CDR1 and CDR2 are LGHNA and YNFKEQ. Here the CDR3 reads CASSHLRGGRTNLPLHF. The CDR3 DNA reads TGTGCCAGCAGCCATCTCAGAGGGGGACGGACAAACCTGCCCCTCCACTTT.

The rearrangement joins TRBV7-8 to TRBJ2-7; possibly TRBD1 for D (6 bases). Looked up from germline, CDR1 is SGHVS and CDR2 is FQNEAQ. This CDR3 is built from 12 residues. V was clipped by 2 bases and J by 7 bases, with 9 bases between them. CDR3 sequence: CASSLTGIEQYF. The DNA of the CDR3 is TGTGCCAGCAGCTTAACAGGGATAGAGCAGTACTTC.

The gene calls are TRBV29-1 and TRBJ1-3; no firm D call. This CDR3 has 14 residues. Trimming removed 5 bases at V and 0 bases at J, with 11 bases between. Germline V gives CDR1 SQVTM, CDR2 ANQGSEA. DNA of the CDR3: TGCAGCGTTTTGGGTGAGAGCTCTGGAAACACCATATATTTT. It specifies CSVLGESSGNTIYF.

This chain links TRBV3-1 (or the pseudogene TRBV3-2) with TRBJ2-7; D possibly corresponds to TRBD1 (6 bases). Germline V lookup: CDR1 LGHDT, CDR2 YNNKEL (reference sequence). The CDR3 runs 15 residues. V lost 1 base and J 0 bases, leaving 10 bases between the germline ends. This chain's CDR3 is CASSQVDRPSYEQYF. In DNA form, the CDR3 reads TGTGCCAGCAGCCAAGTTGACAGGCCCTCCTACGAGCAGTACTTC.

This chain joins TRBV6-2 or TRBV6-3 and TRBJ1-5, with D maybe TRBD1 (5 bases). The CDR3 extends over 17 amino acids. Germline V CDR1 and CDR2: MNHEY, SVGEGT. Trimming removed 6 bases from V and 2 bases from J, with 20 bases in between. Written as DNA, the CDR3 is TGTGCCAGCAGCTCAGGACATCCAACATGGGGCAATCAGCCCCAGCATTTT. Amino acids: CASSSGHPTWGNQPQHF.